This section outlines one T cell receptor (beta chain) sequence together with its context. Germline V gene data show CDR1 as SGHTA and CDR2 as FQGNSA. The CDR3 is made up of 15 amino acids. With V trimmed by 5 bases and J by 7 bases, 9 bases remained unmatched. These data belong to a study of blood T cell repertoires in COVID-19. On the study more broadly: Sites in the United States, Italy and Spain provided acute and convalescent COVID-19 samples.

Methods used by the authors: Counts of nucleated cells, estimated from reference gene primer amplification, were obtained. Clones were read by immunoSEQ multiplex PCR, and TCRdb kept only the in-frame ones, dropping some. That table gives V, J and clone size, and the DNA gave D and trimming. Counted here are about 220,000 clones, approximately 83% occurring once; the ten biggest clones make up about 2.4%. V gene TRBV7-2 combines with J gene TRBJ2-1; TRBD2 aligns across 9 bases. Sequencing was carried out using peripheral blood. This clonotype was obtained from an older woman with acute or convalescent COVID-19. CDR3: CASSTRAGGPNEQFF. DNA for the CDR3: TGTGCCAGCAGCACAAGGGCGGGGGGGCCAAATGAGCAGTTCTTC.